The rows below give T cell receptor beta chains drawn from one sample of a study of blood T cell repertoires in COVID-19. Using immunoSEQ multiplex PCR, the repertoire was profiled, and TCRdb retains in-frame clones only, with some absent. The sample yields roughly 70,000 clones, around four fifths seen once. The sequenced sample was peripheral blood. The receptors were gathered from a man between 60 and 70 years old with COVID-19, enrolled during active disease. The CDR3 runs from the conserved cysteine through the conserved F or W. Only part of the rows carry a size: once, few, many, or a class if the clone is expanded.

v_call	j_call	clone_size	cdr3_aa
TRBV6-5	TRBJ1-5	-	CASSRTGGGQPQHF
TRBV12-3/TRBV12-4	TRBJ1-5	-	CASRRDSNQPQHF
TRBV12-3/TRBV12-4	TRBJ2-7	-	CASRASGTSGFF
TRBV4-1	TRBJ2-7	-	CASSTERGGYEQYF
TRBV7-3	TRBJ2-1	-	CASSRLAGGGNEQFF
TRBV7-9	TRBJ1-5	many	CASSLERNQPQHF
TRBV9	TRBJ2-2	-	CASSGETGPNTGELFF
TRBV7-2	TRBJ2-5	once	CASSSGNLRETQYF
TRBV7-9	TRBJ2-3	-	CASSLDAYTDTQYF
TRBV9	TRBJ2-5	few	CASSPRLAGGQETQYF
TRBV3-1/TRBV3-2	TRBJ1-2	-	CASSQQGGGSNYGYTF
TRBV9	TRBJ1-5	few	CASSTSGDQPQHF
TRBV10-3	TRBJ2-7	-	CAISLRGNEQYF
TRBV29-1	TRBJ1-1	-	CSVSTALNTEAFF
TRBV2	TRBJ1-1	once	CASSQQGFTEAFF
TRBV7-2	TRBJ2-7	-	CASSYPSSGESSYEQYF
TRBV2	TRBJ2-5	-	CASHSGGEETQYF
TRBV28	TRBJ2-5	-	CASSSGGLGKETQYF
TRBV28	TRBJ2-1	-	CASSPGGGIHNEQFF
TRBV5-1	TRBJ2-2	-	CASSLGQGAGELFF